The next 26 T cell receptor beta chains were all read from a single sample in a study of cytomegalovirus exposure and HLA in healthy donors. The protocol was immunoSEQ multiplex PCR, while the TCRdb copy is restricted to in-frame clones and leaves out a portion. The sample yields about 190,000 clones, more than 80% seen once. Sequenced input: PBMCs. Source of these receptors: a man aged 18 to 30 in good health and CMV-seropositive.

Remarks on this clone: At one of its ends the junction is not consistent with the germline gene, which may arise from a read error. The chain carries TRBV4-3 and TRBJ1-2, with D possibly being TRBD1 (5 bases). The CDR3 contains 15 residues. Germline CDR1 reads LGHNA; CDR2 reads YSLEER. This CDR3 is CASSQASREWYGYTF. The DNA for the CDR3 is TGCGCCAGCAGTCAAGCCTCCAGGGAATGGTATGGCTACACCTTC.

The rearrangement links TRBV7-2 to TRBJ2-7, with 10 bases lining up with TRBD1. Looked up from germline, CDR1 is SGHTA and CDR2 is FQGNSA. The CDR3 extends over 17 amino acids. V lost 1 base and J lost 2; bases outside the gene matches: 8. Here the CDR3 DNA reads TGTGCCAGCAGCTTAGTCAGTTCGACAGGGGGCGCCTACGAGCAGTACTTC. It codes for CASSLVSSTGGAYEQYF.

The genes are TRBV28 and TRBJ2-1; TRBD2 aligns across 10 bases. The germline V gene has CDR1 MDHEN and CDR2 SYDVKM. The CDR3 extends over 18 amino acids. The J segment lost 0 bases and the V segment lost 7 bases, leaving 12 bases of the junction unmatched. The CDR3 spells CASITGLAKKSSYNEQFF. The CDR3 coding sequence is TGTGCCAGCATCACGGGACTAGCGAAAAAGAGCTCCTACAATGAGCAGTTCTTC.

Regarding this clone: In the same sample, other DNA sequences code for this CDR3. This rearrangement joins TRBV5-6 to TRBJ2-1; 9 nucleotides match TRBD2. From germline, CDR1 is SGHDT and CDR2 YYEEEE. The J segment lost 4 bases and the V segment lost 0 bases, leaving 2 bases of the junction unmatched. The CDR3 totals 15 residues. This chain's CDR3 is CASSLGSGSYNEQFF. CDR3 coding DNA: TGTGCCAGCAGCTTGGGTAGCGGGAGTTACAATGAGCAGTTCTTC. The whole variable domain, remainder taken from reference TRBV5-6 and TRBJ2-1, is DAGVTQSPTHLIKTRGQQVTLRCSPKSGHDTVSWYQQALGQGPQFIFQYYEEEERQRGNFPDRFSGHQFPNYSSELNVNALLLGDSALYLCASSLGSGSYNEQFFGPGTRLTVL.

The chain employs TRBV29-1 and TRBJ1-2; D is uncertain. The CDR3 length is 11 residues. The germline V and J ends were trimmed by 7 bases and 1 base, with 7 bases remaining between them. CDR1 SQVTM and CDR2 ANQGSEA come from the germline V gene. The CDR3 protein is CSDRHNYGYTF. In nucleotides, the CDR3 is TGCAGCGATCGACATAACTATGGCTACACCTTC.

V gene TRBV13 combines with J gene TRBJ2-7; TRBD2 matches at 10 bases. After removal of 4 bases from V and 0 bases from J, the junction contained 6 bases not matched to a gene. The CDR3 runs 16 residues. The germline V gene has CDR1 PRHDT and CDR2 FYEKMQ (reference sequence). CDR3 in DNA: TGTGCCAGCAGCTCCAGCGGGACTAGCGCCTCCTACGAGCAGTACTTC. Its protein product is CASSSSGTSASYEQYF.

The rearrangement uses TRBV29-1 and TRBJ1-2; no clear D gene. The V gene lost 3 bases and the J gene lost 6 bases, with 11 bases spanning the gap. Germline assignment: CDR1 SQVTM and CDR2 ANQGSEA. The CDR3 totals 12 residues. CDR3 protein: CSVDSGLDGYTF. The CDR3 DNA sequence: TGCAGCGTTGATAGCGGCCTAGATGGCTACACCTTC.

This chain links TRBV7-6 with TRBJ2-7; 8 bases agree with TRBD1. The germline V gene encodes CDR1 SGHVS and CDR2 FNYEAQ. The V and J ends lost 3 bases and 7 bases, in that order; junction bases with no gene match: 8. The CDR3 is 14 amino acids. The CDR3 spells CASSFRGLMQEQYF. The CDR3 DNA reads TGTGCCAGCAGCTTCAGGGGGCTTATGCAAGAGCAGTACTTC.

This chain uses TRBV28 with TRBJ2-1, with D uncertain. CDR1 is MDHEN, CDR2 SYDVKM, per germline. There are 12 residues in the CDR3. The V end was cut by 1 base, the J end by 5 bases, with 3 bases between. DNA of the CDR3: TGTGCCAGCAGTTTATTAAACAATGAGCAGTTCTTC. As protein: CASSLLNNEQFF.

V is TRBV18 and J is TRBJ2-3; 7 bases align to TRBD1. The germline V gene encodes CDR1 KGHSH and CDR2 LQKENI. This CDR3 region has 14 residues. Unmatched junction bases numbered 2, after V lost 3 bases and J lost 2 bases. CDR3 sequence (DNA): TGTGCCAGCTCACCGACAGGGACCACAGATACGCAGTATTTT. Translation: CASSPTGTTDTQYF.

V and J are TRBV11-2 and TRBJ2-7, with TRBD2 matching over 9 bases. The CDR3 consists of 16 residues. Trimming took 1 base from V and 6 from J; bases not matched to a gene: 10. The germline V gene has CDR1 SGHAT and CDR2 FQNNGV. The CDR3 reads CASSLGRAKAGGEQYF. The CDR3, as DNA: TGTGCCAGCAGCTTAGGCAGGGCCAAAGCGGGAGGCGAGCAGTACTTC.

This chain uses TRBV5-4 with TRBJ2-7, with 13 bases fitting TRBD2. This CDR3 comprises 16 residues. Per germline, CDR1 SGHNT and CDR2 YYREEE (reference sequence). J was trimmed by 2 bases and V by 9 bases; bases with no gene match: 11. The CDR3: CATKPGTSGIPYEQYF. CDR3 nucleotide sequence: TGTGCCACCAAACCGGGGACTAGCGGGATTCCCTACGAGCAGTACTTC. Filled out from reference TRBV5-4 and TRBJ2-7, the complete variable domain reads ETGVTQSPTHLIKTRGQQVTLRCSSQSGHNTVSWYQQALGQGPQFIFQYYREEENGRGNFPPRFSGLQFPNYSSELNVNALELDDSALYLCATKPGTSGIPYEQYFGPGTRLTVT.

This chain joins TRBV7-2 and TRBJ2-5; TRBD1 might be the D (6 bases). Trimming removed 3 bases from V and 1 base from J, with 12 bases in between. Germline assignment: CDR1 SGHTA and CDR2 FQGNSA. The CDR3 loop spans 15 amino acids. The CDR3 DNA reads TGTGCCAGCAGCTTTCCAGGGGTGGGCCAAGAGACCCAGTACTTC. Encoded protein: CASSFPGVGQETQYF.

This rearrangement joins TRBV27 to TRBJ1-5, with 10 nucleotides matching TRBD1. The CDR3 totals 17 residues. In germline, CDR1 is MNHEY, CDR2 SMNVEV (reference sequence). V gave up 3 bases and J gave up 4 bases; unmatched junction bases: 9. The CDR3 protein is CASSFPGGQGGNQPQHF. In nucleotides, the CDR3 is TGTGCCAGCAGTTTTCCGGGAGGACAGGGGGGAAATCAGCCCCAGCATTTT.

The genes are TRBV14 and TRBJ1-4; D ambiguous. The V gene's germline CDR1 is SGHDN and CDR2 FVKESK. V was pared by 1 base and J by 8 bases, with 11 bases between. The CDR3 contains 14 residues. The CDR3 coding sequence is TGTGCCAGCAGCCAAGGATTGGGAGGCGAAAAACTGTTTTTT. Its translation: CASSQGLGGEKLFF.

The CDR3 DNA reads TGTGCCAGCAGCTTATTCCCGACAGGGGACTACTACGAGCAGTACTTC. Protein product: CASSLFPTGDYYEQYF. This sequence joins TRBV5-6 and TRBJ2-7; maybe TRBD1 (8 bases). The CDR3 is 16 amino acids. V lost 2 bases and J 3 bases, leaving 18 bases between the germline ends. Germline CDR1 SGHDT, CDR2 YYEEEE.

Of note for this clone: At one boundary the junction diverges from the germline segment, which might be a read error. The gene calls are TRBV5-1 and TRBJ2-2; a possible D gene is TRBD2 (5 bases). The germline CDR1 and CDR2 sequences are SGHRS and YFSETQ. CDR3 length: 14 residues. The CDR3 region is CASSLTRNPGELFF. DNA of the CDR3: TGCGCCAGCAGCTTGACTAGGAACCCCGGGGAGCTGTTTTTT.

The chain has TRBV30 and TRBJ2-5; D gene ambiguous. Germline V gene lookup returns CDR1 GTSNPN and CDR2 SVGIG (reference sequence). This CDR3 has 12 residues. Deletions cut 5 bases from V and 3 bases from J, with 10 bases between. The CDR3 loop is CAWSDNEETQYF. For the CDR3, the DNA is TGTGCCTGGTCTGACAACGAAGAGACCCAGTACTTC.

This clone was observed a handful of times. The chain couples TRBV5-4 to TRBJ2-2; weak D call: TRBD2 (6 bases). CDR3 length: 14 amino acids. Per germline, CDR1 SGHNT and CDR2 YYREEE (reference sequence). With 1 base removed from V and 4 bases from J, the gap between germline ends came to 8 bases. The CDR3 loop reads CASSLRGSTGELFF. The CDR3 DNA reads TGTGCCAGCAGCTTGCGGGGGAGCACCGGGGAGCTGTTTTTT.

The genes are TRBV7-2 and TRBJ2-5, with a tentative D call TRBD2 (7 bases). CDR3 length: 14 residues. The germline CDR1 and CDR2 sequences are SGHTA and FQGNSA. The V gene lost 7 bases and the J gene lost 1 base, with 13 bases spanning the gap. The DNA for the CDR3 is TGTGCCAGCAACTCGGGGGGCACCCAAGAGACCCAGTACTTC. Its translation is CASNSGGTQETQYF.

A word on this clone: One junction end does not reproduce the germline sequence, and a read error may be involved. This rearrangement joins TRBV4-1 to TRBJ1-2; D remains unclear. The CDR3 loop spans 13 amino acids. CDR1 is MGHRA, CDR2 YSYEKL, per germline. The CDR3 sequence: CASSQLPLERSNF. CDR3 nucleotide sequence: TGCGCCAGCAGCCAATTACCTCTAGAGAGGTCTAACTTC.

The chain joins TRBV27 to TRBJ1-2; 7 bases are shared with TRBD1. The CDR3 sequence is 15 residues long. Germline-derived CDR1 and CDR2 are MNHEY and SMNVEV (reference sequence). J lost 2 bases, V lost 0 bases, and 3 bases had no gene match. The CDR3 reads CASSLSRTGNYGYTF. The CDR3, as DNA: TGTGCCAGCAGTTTATCCCGGACAGGCAACTATGGCTACACCTTC.

The chain links TRBV9 to TRBJ2-5, with a weak D call TRBD2 (6 bases). V was pared by 3 bases and J by 5 bases, with 17 bases between. The CDR3 consists of 15 residues. CDR1 SGDLS and CDR2 YYNGEE come from the germline V gene. CDR3 residues: CASSDQGSGGETQYF. The CDR3 bases are TGTGCCAGCAGCGACCAGGGCTCCGGAGGGGAGACCCAGTACTTC.

The chain employs TRBV25-1 and TRBJ2-1, with D possibly matching TRBD1 (6 bases). The germline V gene has CDR1 MGHDK and CDR2 SYGVNS. V lost 0 bases, J lost 14 bases, and 20 bases lay in between. This CDR3 contains 15 residues. The CDR3 sequence: CASSEYIPGDSLKFF. CDR3 bases: TGTGCCAGCAGTGAATATATTCCAGGGGATTCGCTGAAGTTCTTC. The whole variable domain, filled in from reference TRBV25-1 and TRBJ2-1, reads EADIYQTPRYLVIGTGKKITLECSQTMGHDKMYWYQQDPGMELHLIHYSYGVNSTEKGDLSSESTVSRIRTEHFPLTLESARPSHTSQYLCASSEYIPGDSLKFFGPGTRLTVL.

This rearrangement joins TRBV27 to TRBJ2-2; D might be TRBD1 (5 bases). Germline values: CDR1 MNHEY, CDR2 SMNVEV (reference sequence). Trimming pared 5 bases from V and 5 bases from J, leaving 9 bases between. This CDR3 has 13 amino acids. The DNA of the CDR3 is TGTGCCAGCAGTCCCAGGGTTACCGGGGAGCTGTTTTTT. It translates to CASSPRVTGELFF.

The rearrangement joins TRBV2 to TRBJ1-3; perhaps TRBD1 as D (5 bases). Germline CDR1 is SNHLY and CDR2 is FYNNEI. The CDR3 consists of 15 residues. The ends were cut back, 4 bases at V and 4 bases at J, with 14 bases in the middle. The CDR3 here is CASSVGGVSGNTIYF. The CDR3 DNA follows: TGTGCCAGCAGTGTCGGGGGGGTCTCCGGAAACACCATATATTTT.